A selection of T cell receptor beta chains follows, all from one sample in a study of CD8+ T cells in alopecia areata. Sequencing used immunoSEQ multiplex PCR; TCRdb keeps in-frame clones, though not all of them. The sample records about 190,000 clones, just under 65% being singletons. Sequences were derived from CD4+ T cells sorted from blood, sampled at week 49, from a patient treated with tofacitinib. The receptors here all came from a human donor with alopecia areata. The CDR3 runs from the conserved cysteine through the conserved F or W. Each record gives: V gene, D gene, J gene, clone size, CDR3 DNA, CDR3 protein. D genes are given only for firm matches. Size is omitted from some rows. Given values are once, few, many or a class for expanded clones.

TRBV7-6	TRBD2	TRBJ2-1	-	TGTGCCAGCAGCTTGGCTAGCGGGGGGAACGGTCCCTTCGATGAGCAGTTCTTC	CASSLASGGNGPFDEQFF
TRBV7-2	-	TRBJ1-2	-	TGTGCCAGCAGCTTAAAGTCAGGGTCCTATGGCTACACCTTC	CASSLKSGSYGYTF
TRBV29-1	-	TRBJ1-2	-	TGCAGCGTTGAGGCAGGGGCCGATTATGGCTACACCTTC	CSVEAGADYGYTF
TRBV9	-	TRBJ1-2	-	TGTGCCAGCACTCCCTTCTACCCAATGGACTATGGCTACACCTTC	CASTPFYPMDYGYTF
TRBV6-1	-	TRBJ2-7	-	TGTGCCAGCAGCCCGCGGCCCGACTTTGGCGAGCAGTACTTC	CASSPRPDFGEQYF
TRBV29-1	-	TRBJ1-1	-	TGCAGCGTTGAAGACAGGGCGGTCGTTGAAGCTTTCTTT	CSVEDRAVVEAFF
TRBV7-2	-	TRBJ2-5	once	TGTGCCAGCAGCTTGGGGGGGGCCGGTGGAGAGACCCAGTACTTC	CASSLGGAGGETQYF
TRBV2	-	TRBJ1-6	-	TGTGCCAGCAGTGTCGGGAGGGAATCACCCCTCCACTTT	CASSVGRESPLHF
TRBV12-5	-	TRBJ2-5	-	TGTGCTAGTGGTTTGGGTATCCAGCAAGAGACCCAGTACTTC	CASGLGIQQETQYF
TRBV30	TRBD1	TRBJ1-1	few	TGTGCCTGGAGTCCGGACAGGGGGAACACTGAAGCTTTCTTT	CAWSPDRGNTEAFF
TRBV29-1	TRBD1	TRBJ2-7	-	TGCAGCGTCTCCCGGGACAGGGTCCACGAGCAGTACTTC	CSVSRDRVHEQYF
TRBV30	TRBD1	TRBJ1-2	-	TGTGCCTGGAGTGTATCCCGGACAGGGGGTGGCTACACCTTC	CAWSVSRTGGGYTF
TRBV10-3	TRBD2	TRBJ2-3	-	TGTGCCATCAGCAGCGGGATCTCTAGCACAGATACGCAGTATTTT	CAISSGISSTDTQYF
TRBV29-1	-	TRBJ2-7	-	TGCAGCGTTGAAGACCAGGCCCGAGGCCACGAGCAGTACTTC	CSVEDQARGHEQYF
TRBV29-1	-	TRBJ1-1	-	TGCAGCGGGTGTCAGGGTCGGGGCACTGAAGCTTTCTTT	CSGCQGRGTEAFF
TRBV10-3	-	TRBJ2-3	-	TGTGCCGTCCAGGCTGGAGCGGGTAGCAGCACAGATACGCAGTATTTT	CAVQAGAGSSTDTQYF
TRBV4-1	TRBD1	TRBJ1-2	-	TGCGCCAGCAGCCCCCGATGGACAGGGGCGAACTATGGCTACACCTTC	CASSPRWTGANYGYTF
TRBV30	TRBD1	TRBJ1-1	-	TGTGCCTGGAGCCAGGGGGGCACTGAAGCTTTCTTT	CAWSQGGTEAFF
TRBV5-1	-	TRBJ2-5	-	TGCGCCAGCAGCATGACGGAGACCCAGTACTTC	CASSMTETQYF
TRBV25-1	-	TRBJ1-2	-	TGTGCCAGCAGTGAGACCGGGACTTCTTACCCTCATGGCTACACCTTC	CASSETGTSYPHGYTF
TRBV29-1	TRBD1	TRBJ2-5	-	TGCAGCGGCGGAGGGGCAGGGGGCTTTGGGACCCAGTACTTC	CSGGGAGGFGTQYF
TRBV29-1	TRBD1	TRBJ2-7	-	TGCAGCGTAAATCAGGGGGTAGGCGAGCAGTACTTC	CSVNQGVGEQYF
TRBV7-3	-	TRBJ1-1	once	TGTGCCAGCAGCTTAGGGATTGACACTGAAGCTTTCTTT	CASSLGIDTEAFF
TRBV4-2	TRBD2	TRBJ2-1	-	TGTGCCAGCAGCCAACGGACTAGCAAAGGGCCAAGGCAGTTCTTC	CASSQRTSKGPRQFF
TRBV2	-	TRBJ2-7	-	TGTGCCAGCAGTGAGCTTCTCGGGCAGTACTTC	CASSELLGQYF
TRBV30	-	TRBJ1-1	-	TGTGCCTGGAGTAGCCGACGGCGGACTGAAGCTTTCTTT	CAWSSRRRTEAFF
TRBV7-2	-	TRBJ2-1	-	TGTGCCAGCAGCTCGCGACTTGCTCGTGCGGGCAATGAGCAGTTCTTC	CASSSRLARAGNEQFF
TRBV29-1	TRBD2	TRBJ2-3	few	TGCAGCGTTGCTGCGGGACTAGCCAACACAGATACGCAGTATTTT	CSVAAGLANTDTQYF
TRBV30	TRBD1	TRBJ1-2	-	TGTGCCTGGAGTGTAAGACAGGGATACTATGGCTACACCTTC	CAWSVRQGYYGYTF